Reported below is one T cell receptor (beta chain). Its specificity is not known. The identical CDR3 is also encoded by other nucleotide sequences in the sample. The data are from a study of shared clonotypes between healthy human individuals. Overall study results and limits: A handful of donors held about 5% of naive CD4 clonotypes in common.

The CDR3 has 14 amino acids. The V gene's germline CDR1 is MDHEN and CDR2 SYDVKM. The V end was cut by 6 bases, the J end by 4 bases, with 13 bases between. Produced via immunoSEQ multiplex PCR; TCRdb's table is partial and in-frame only. The sample has more than 1 million clones, approximately 80% seen once. The sample was memory CD4+ T cells from PBMCs. Specified subset: CD45RA-negative fraction. This receptor was obtained from a man between 18 and 29 years old in good health. Some clones in this sample may be carry-over from other donors' samples. The chain couples TRBV28 to TRBJ1-5; D is unclear. The CDR3 loop reads CASSAGSLNQPQHF. The CDR3 region has the DNA TGTGCCAGCAGCGCGGGCAGTTTAAATCAGCCCCAGCATTTT.